These T cell receptor beta chains were read from a single sample in a study of CD8 T cells in Susac syndrome. Via MiXCR, TCRdb re-called the immunoSEQ multiplex PCR reads, giving one row per CDR3 protein. The table lists 200,000 to 250,000 distinct CDR3 sequences, 85% to 95% of them singletons, with around 0.082% in the top ten. Material: CD4+ T cells from PBMCs. These receptors all come from a human donor with multiple sclerosis. Each CDR3 is given without its conserved first and last residue.

len: 12; j_gene: TRBJ2-5; v_gene: TRBV7-2; CDR3aa: ASSPLADFRTQY
len: 13; j_gene: TRBJ2-3; v_gene: TRBV7-2; CDR3aa: ASSLQGGPTDTQY
len: 11; j_gene: TRBJ2-2; v_gene: TRBV9; CDR3aa: ASSVTNAGELF
len: 12; j_gene: TRBJ1-2; v_gene: TRBV27; CDR3aa: ASSLSKDSYGYT
len: 11; j_gene: TRBJ1-4; v_gene: TRBV7-9; CDR3aa: ASSLGGLEKLF
len: 12; j_gene: TRBJ2-1; v_gene: TRBV9; CDR3aa: ASSVGGVGPEQF
len: 12; j_gene: TRBJ2-1; v_gene: TRBV14; CDR3aa: ASSQGWGYNEQF
len: 16; j_gene: TRBJ2-1; v_gene: TRBV5-1; CDR3aa: ASSLVTSGGDPYNEQF
len: 11; j_gene: TRBJ2-5; v_gene: TRBV10-3; CDR3aa: AISGPEKETQY
len: 9; j_gene: TRBJ1-2; v_gene: TRBV29-1; CDR3aa: SVEGGAGYT
len: 14; j_gene: TRBJ1-5; v_gene: TRBV20-1; CDR3aa: SARDDLQYSNQPQH
len: 12; j_gene: TRBJ2-5; v_gene: TRBV12-3/TRBV12-4; CDR3aa: ASRYTGGLETQY
len: 12; j_gene: TRBJ1-2; v_gene: TRBV20-1; CDR3aa: SAEMQGGGSGYT
len: 13; j_gene: TRBJ2-7; v_gene: TRBV11-2; CDR3aa: ASSSNVPSSYEQY
len: 14; j_gene: TRBJ2-1; v_gene: TRBV4-2; CDR3aa: ASSQLLAGGYNEQF
len: 14; j_gene: TRBJ1-5; v_gene: TRBV21-1; CDR3aa: ASSSQTGTIRVAQH
len: 12; j_gene: TRBJ2-7; v_gene: TRBV29-1; CDR3aa: SALRADTAGEQY
len: 14; j_gene: TRBJ2-3; v_gene: TRBV3-1; CDR3aa: ASSSPIRGREDTQY
len: 12; j_gene: TRBJ2-6; v_gene: TRBV9; CDR3aa: ASSVNSGANVLT
len: 13; j_gene: TRBJ1-4; v_gene: TRBV6-6; CDR3aa: ASSWTGGEMEKLF
len: 12; j_gene: TRBJ2-7; v_gene: TRBV18; CDR3aa: ASSRKTPLNEQY
len: 9; j_gene: TRBJ1-1; v_gene: TRBV30; CDR3aa: AFGGRTEAF
len: 10; j_gene: TRBJ2-1; v_gene: TRBV30; CDR3aa: AWSLLYNEQF
len: 9; j_gene: TRBJ1-2; v_gene: TRBV30; CDR3aa: AWRRGGGYT
len: 11; j_gene: TRBJ1-6; v_gene: TRBV2; CDR3aa: ATTGENNSPLH
len: 12; j_gene: TRBJ2-3; v_gene: TRBV5-1; CDR3aa: ASSSGQSADTQY
len: 11; j_gene: TRBJ2-1; v_gene: TRBV12-3/TRBV12-4; CDR3aa: ASSPGGSGEQF
len: 14; j_gene: TRBJ2-3; v_gene: TRBV5-4; CDR3aa: ASSPRLAGGPDTQY
len: 12; j_gene: TRBJ2-7; v_gene: TRBV3-1; CDR3aa: ASSRTGFDYEQY
len: 12; j_gene: TRBJ2-7; v_gene: TRBV5-1; CDR3aa: ASSLGDRGSEQY
len: 13; j_gene: TRBJ2-4; v_gene: TRBV29-1; CDR3aa: SVEEGSWAKNIQY
len: 12; j_gene: TRBJ1-4; v_gene: TRBV30; CDR3aa: AWSEGIANEKLF
len: 9; j_gene: TRBJ1-2; v_gene: TRBV30; CDR3aa: AWSAFYGYT
len: 11; j_gene: TRBJ2-6; v_gene: TRBV29-1; CDR3aa: SVLGAGANVLT
len: 12; j_gene: TRBJ2-2; v_gene: TRBV29-1; CDR3aa: SVSVTNRDGELF
len: 11; j_gene: TRBJ1-5; v_gene: TRBV29-1; CDR3aa: SALQGAEQPQH
len: 12; j_gene: TRBJ1-2; v_gene: TRBV29-1; CDR3aa: SVELSTGDYGYT
len: 15; j_gene: TRBJ1-2; v_gene: TRBV5-1; CDR3aa: ASRPPDGIRNGYGYT
len: 13; j_gene: TRBJ2-1; v_gene: TRBV3-1; CDR3aa: ASSLRGGAEWEQF
len: 12; j_gene: TRBJ2-7; v_gene: TRBV3-1; CDR3aa: ASSLRGGYYEQY
len: 14; j_gene: TRBJ1-2; v_gene: TRBV29-1; CDR3aa: SVDMFTDSPPYGYT
len: 12; j_gene: TRBJ1-3; v_gene: TRBV18; CDR3aa: ASAISGGGNTIY
len: 10; j_gene: TRBJ1-3; v_gene: TRBV30; CDR3aa: AWTRAGNTIY
len: 16; j_gene: TRBJ2-1; v_gene: TRBV27; CDR3aa: ASSGWGLAGGHANEQF
len: 11; j_gene: TRBJ2-3; v_gene: TRBV14; CDR3aa: ASSQDGPFLQY
len: 9; j_gene: TRBJ1-2; v_gene: TRBV19; CDR3aa: ASTGAYGYT
len: 9; j_gene: TRBJ2-7; v_gene: TRBV29-1; CDR3aa: SVGSVYEQY
len: 12; j_gene: TRBJ2-6; v_gene: TRBV7-9; CDR3aa: ASNMLAGANVLT
len: 11; j_gene: TRBJ2-2; v_gene: TRBV30; CDR3aa: AWGQGVSGELF
len: 11; j_gene: TRBJ2-3; v_gene: TRBV20-1; CDR3aa: SVGTASTDTQY